This T cell receptor beta chain was found in a study of molecular identifiers for immune sequencing clone quantification. This clonotype was found many times. The antigen is unknown. Study observations and caveats: Detectable among about a million naive cells, according to reports, was Jurkat TCR RNA spiked in from one cell. Clonotypes topping 20 RNA copies carried over 99% of effector molecules but under 1% of naive ones.

Methods described previously were used for bulk TCR libraries, and listed TCR primers were applied. One entry per CDR3 protein, called by TCRdb with MiXCR from the PCR reads. This sample has 65,000 or so distinct CDR3 sequences; 18% occur once, and the top ten carry roughly 1.4%. Per the germline V gene, CDR1 is LGHNA and CDR2 is YNFKEQ. With 1 base removed from V and 4 bases from J, the gap between germline ends came to 14 bases. This CDR3 spans 17 amino acids. Sorted naive CD8 T cells were those defined as CD8+CD4-CCR7+CD45RA+. The sequenced sample was naive CD8+ T cells from blood, with Jurkat cell RNA spiked in. Stated subset: FACS-sorted CD8+CD4-CCR7+CD45RA+ naive T cells. The sequence was obtained from a human donor in good health. Some libraries in this study had Jurkat cell RNA spiked in. This chain links TRBV4-2 with TRBJ2-6; a possible D gene is TRBD1 (5 bases). CDR3 DNA: TGTGCCAGCAGCCAAGGATTAGGGGCGGAAGGGGCCAACGTCCTGACTTTC. The encoded protein is CASSQGLGAEGANVLTF.